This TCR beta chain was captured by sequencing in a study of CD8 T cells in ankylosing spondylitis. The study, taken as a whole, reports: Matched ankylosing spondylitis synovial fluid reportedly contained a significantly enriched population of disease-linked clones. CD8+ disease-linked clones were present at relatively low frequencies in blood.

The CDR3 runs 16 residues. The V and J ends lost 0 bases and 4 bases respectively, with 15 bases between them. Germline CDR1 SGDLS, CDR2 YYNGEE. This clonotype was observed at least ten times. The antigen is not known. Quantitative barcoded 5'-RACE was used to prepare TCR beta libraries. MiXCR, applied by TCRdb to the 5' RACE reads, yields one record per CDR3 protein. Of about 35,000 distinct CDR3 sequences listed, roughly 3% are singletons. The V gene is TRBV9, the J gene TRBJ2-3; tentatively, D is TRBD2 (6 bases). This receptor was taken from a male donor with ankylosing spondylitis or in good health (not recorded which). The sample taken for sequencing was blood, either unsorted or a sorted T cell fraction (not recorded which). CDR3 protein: CASSVGGSGYADTQYF. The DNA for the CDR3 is TGTGCCAGCAGCGTAGGAGGTAGCGGCTACGCAGATACGCAGTATTTT. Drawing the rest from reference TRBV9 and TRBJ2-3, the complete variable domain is DSGVTQTPKHLITATGQRVTLRCSPRSGDLSVYWYQQSLDQGLQFLIQYYNGEERAKGNILERFSAQQFPDLHSELNLSSLELGDSALYFCASSVGGSGYADTQYFGPGTRLTVL.